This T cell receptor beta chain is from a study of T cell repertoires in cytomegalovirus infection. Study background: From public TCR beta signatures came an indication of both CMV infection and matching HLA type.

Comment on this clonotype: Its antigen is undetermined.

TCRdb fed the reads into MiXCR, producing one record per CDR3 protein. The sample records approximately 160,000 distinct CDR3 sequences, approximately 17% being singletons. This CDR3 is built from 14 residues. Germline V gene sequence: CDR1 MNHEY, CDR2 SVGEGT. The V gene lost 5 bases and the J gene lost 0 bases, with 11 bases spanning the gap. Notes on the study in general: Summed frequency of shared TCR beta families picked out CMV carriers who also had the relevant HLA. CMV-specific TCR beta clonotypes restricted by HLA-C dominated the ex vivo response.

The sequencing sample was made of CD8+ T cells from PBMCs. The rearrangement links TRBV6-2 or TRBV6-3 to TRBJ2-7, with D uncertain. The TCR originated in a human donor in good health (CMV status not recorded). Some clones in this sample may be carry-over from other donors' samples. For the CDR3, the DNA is TGTGCCAGCAGTCCCCCCTACTACTCCTACGAGCAGTACTTC. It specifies CASSPPYYSYEQYF.